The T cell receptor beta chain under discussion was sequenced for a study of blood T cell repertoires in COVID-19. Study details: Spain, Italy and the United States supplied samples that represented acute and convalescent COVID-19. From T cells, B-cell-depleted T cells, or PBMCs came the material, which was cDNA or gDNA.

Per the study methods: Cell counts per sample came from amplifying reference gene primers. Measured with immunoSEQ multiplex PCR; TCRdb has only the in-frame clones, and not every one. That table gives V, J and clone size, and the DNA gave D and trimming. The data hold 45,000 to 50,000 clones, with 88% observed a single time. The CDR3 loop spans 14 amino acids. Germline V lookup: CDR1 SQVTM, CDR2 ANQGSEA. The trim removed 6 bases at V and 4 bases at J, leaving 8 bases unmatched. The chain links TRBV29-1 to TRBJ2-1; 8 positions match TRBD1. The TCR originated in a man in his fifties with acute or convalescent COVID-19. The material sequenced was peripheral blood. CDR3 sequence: CSVPGQGAYNEQFF. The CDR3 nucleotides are TGCAGCGTGCCCGGTCAGGGGGCGTACAATGAGCAGTTCTTC.